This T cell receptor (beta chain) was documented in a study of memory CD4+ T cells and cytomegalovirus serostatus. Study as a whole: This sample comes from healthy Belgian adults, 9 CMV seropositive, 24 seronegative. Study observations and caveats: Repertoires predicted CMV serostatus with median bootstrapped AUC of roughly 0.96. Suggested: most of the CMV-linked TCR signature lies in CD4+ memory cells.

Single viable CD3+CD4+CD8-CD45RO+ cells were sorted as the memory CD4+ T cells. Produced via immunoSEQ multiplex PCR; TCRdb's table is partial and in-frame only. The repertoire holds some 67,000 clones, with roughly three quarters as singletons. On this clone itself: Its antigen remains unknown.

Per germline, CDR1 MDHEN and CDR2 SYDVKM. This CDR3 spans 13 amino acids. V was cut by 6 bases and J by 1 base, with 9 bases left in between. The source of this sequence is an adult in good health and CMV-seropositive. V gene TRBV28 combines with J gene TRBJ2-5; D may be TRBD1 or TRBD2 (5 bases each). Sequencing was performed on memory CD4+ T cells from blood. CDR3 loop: CASSRDGQETQYF. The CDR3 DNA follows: TGTGCCAGCAGCAGGGACGGCCAAGAGACCCAGTACTTC.